This TCR beta chain was sequenced during a study of CD8+ T cells in alopecia areata. The V gene's germline CDR1 is MGHDK and CDR2 SYGVNS. The CDR3 is 12 residues long. The germline V and J ends were trimmed by 1 base and 8 bases, with 8 bases remaining between them. The sequencing template was cDNA reverse transcribed from extracted RNA. Assay: immunoSEQ multiplex PCR; the TCRdb copy retains only in-frame clones and omits some. In the table there are 95,000 to 150,000 clones, about 50% of which are singletons. Sorting separated CD4+ and CD8+ T cells out of PBMCs. The receptor was derived from a human donor with alopecia areata. The J gene is TRBJ1-2, the V gene TRBV25-1; no definite D call. Material: NKG2D-low CD8+ T cells sorted from blood. The CDR3 sequence is CASSESGGGYTF. CDR3 nucleotides: TGTGCCAGCAGTGAATCGGGTGGGGGCTACACCTTC.